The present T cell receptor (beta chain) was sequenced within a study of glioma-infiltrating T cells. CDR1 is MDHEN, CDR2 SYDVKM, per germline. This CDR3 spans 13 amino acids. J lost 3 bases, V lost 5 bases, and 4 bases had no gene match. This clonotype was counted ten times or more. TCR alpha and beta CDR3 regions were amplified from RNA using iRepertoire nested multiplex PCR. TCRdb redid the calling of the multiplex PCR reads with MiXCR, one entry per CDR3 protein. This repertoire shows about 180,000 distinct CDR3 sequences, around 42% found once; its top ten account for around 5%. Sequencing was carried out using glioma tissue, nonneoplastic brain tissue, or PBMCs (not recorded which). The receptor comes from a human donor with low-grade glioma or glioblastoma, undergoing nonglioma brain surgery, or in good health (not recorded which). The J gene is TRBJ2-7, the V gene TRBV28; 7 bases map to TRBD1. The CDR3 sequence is CASSGTEGYEQYF. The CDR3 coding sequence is TGTGCCAGCAGTGGGACAGAGGGCTACGAGCAGTACTTC. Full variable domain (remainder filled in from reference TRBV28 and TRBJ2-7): DVKVTQSSRYLVKRTGEKVFLECVQDMDHENMFWYRQDPGLGLRLIYFSYDVKMKEKGDIPEGYSVSREKKERFSLILESASTNQTSMYLCASSGTEGYEQYFGPGTRLTVT.